What follows describes a single T cell receptor (beta chain). V shed 4 bases, J shed 1 base, and the junction held 6 bases outside the gene matches. CDR3 length: 15 residues. CDR1 and CDR2 from the germline V gene are SGHNT and YENEEA. Per the study methods: Reference gene primer amplification yielded estimated nucleated cell counts. Method: immunoSEQ multiplex PCR; TCRdb's copy keeps in-frame clones and lacks some. The V and J calls and clone size were taken over from that table, and D and trimming were inferred from the DNA. Seen here are approximately 220,000 clones, around 88% observed once, and the top ten hold about 4.7%. A case of COVID-19 had been met by exposed participants within 2 weeks before study entry. The data originate from a study of blood T cell repertoires in COVID-19.

The chain joins TRBV11-3 to TRBJ2-7, with 8 positions matching TRBD1. This TCR came from a woman in her 30s who had been exposed to COVID-19. Sequencing was done on a sample of PBMCs or T cells enriched from blood (not recorded which). This chain's CDR3 is CASSSRTGLSYEQYF. The CDR3, as DNA: TGTGCCAGCAGCTCCAGGACAGGGCTTTCCTACGAGCAGTACTTC. The variable domain in full, completed from reference TRBV11-3 and TRBJ2-7, reads EAGVVQSPRYKIIEKKQPVAFWCNPISGHNTLYWYLQNLGQGPELLIRYENEEAVDDSQLPKDRFSAERLKGVDSTLKIQPAELGDSAVYLCASSSRTGLSYEQYFGPGTRLTVT.